Presented here are 29 T cell receptor beta chains from one specimen sequenced in a study of T cell repertoires in cytomegalovirus infection (dated by TCRdb to about 2019). Their recognized antigens are unknown. The treatment or condition label of this sample denotes: in vitro stimulation with specific CMV peptide epitopes to enrich CMV-specific T cells. Sequencing took place on an Illumina HiSeq 1500. TCRdb took the public reads, trimmed them with fastp at Q25, ran MiXCR for clone calling and kept in-frame beta chains. A single entry per CDR3 protein holds the most common genes and DNA from its merged rows. The sample table shows about 770,000 distinct CDR3 sequences, and just under 30% are seen once. The ten largest clones take up around 12% of the sample. Sequencing was performed on cultured CD8+ T cells from PBMCs, taken from culture after CMV antigen stimulation. The source is a human donor in good health (CMV status not recorded). Some clones in this sample may be carry-over from other donors' samples.

This chain connects TRBV4-3 to TRBJ2-3; 9 bases map to TRBD2. There are 17 residues in the CDR3. Germline CDR1 is LGHNA and CDR2 is YSLEER. Trimming took 4 bases from V and 6 from J; bases not matched to a gene: 14. In DNA, the CDR3 is TGCGCCAGCAGCCGCCGAGTAGCGGGGGACCTTGAGGATACGCAGTATTTT. Translating it yields CASSRRVAGDLEDTQYF.

The genes are TRBV7-3 and TRBJ2-5, with D perhaps matching TRBD2 (5 bases). The CDR3 runs to 13 residues. V lost 3 bases and J 5 bases, leaving 10 bases between the germline ends. Germline assignment: CDR1 SGHTA and CDR2 FQGTGA. DNA for the CDR3: TGTGCCAGCAGCTTCTCGGGGATGGAGACCCAGTACTTC. Encoded protein: CASSFSGMETQYF.

The rearrangement links TRBV7-2 to TRBJ1-4; D remains ambiguous. The length of the CDR3 is 16 residues. V lost 2 bases, J lost 0 bases, and 10 bases lay in between. CDR1 and CDR2 from the germline V gene are SGHTA and FQGNSA. CDR3: CASSLSVDPTNEKLFF. The CDR3 DNA reads as TGTGCCAGCAGCTTATCGGTCGATCCAACTAATGAAAAACTGTTTTTT.

The rearrangement links TRBV6-5 to TRBJ2-1; D is uncertain. Per the germline V gene, CDR1 is MNHEY and CDR2 is SVGAGI. V shed 1 base and J shed 4 bases, with 8 bases lying between them. The CDR3 has 14 amino acids. The CDR3 loop reads CASSYFESYNEQFF. Written as DNA, the CDR3 is TGTGCCAGCAGTTACTTTGAGAGTTACAATGAGCAGTTCTTC.

This clonotype was observed a handful of times. The chain uses TRBV15 and TRBJ2-5, with D unclear. Germline V gene sequence: CDR1 LNHNV, CDR2 YYDKDF (reference sequence). This CDR3 is 13 amino acids long. Trimming removed 0 bases at V and 5 bases at J, with 7 bases between. For the CDR3, the DNA is TGTGCCACCAGCAGAGATGTTGGGGAGACCCAGTACTTC. Protein product: CATSRDVGETQYF. The full variable domain, completed using reference TRBV15 and TRBJ2-5, is DAMVIQNPRYQVTQFGKPVTLSCSQTLNHNVMYWYQQKSSQAPKLLFHYYDKDFNNEADTPDNFQSRRPNTSFCFLDIRSPGLGDTAMYLCATSRDVGETQYFGPGTRLLVL.

This clonotype was counted a few times. V usage is TRBV6-6 and J usage is TRBJ2-7, with TRBD1 matching over 7 bases. Germline CDR1 MNHNY, CDR2 SVGAGI (reference sequence). V trimming: 6 bases; J trimming: 6 bases; junction bases outside the gene matches: 11. The length of the CDR3 is 14 residues. CDR3: CASSRDREWGEQYF. Written as DNA, the CDR3 is TGTGCCAGCAGCCGCGACAGGGAGTGGGGCGAGCAGTACTTC.

This clonotype was observed a few times. The chain recombines TRBV4-2 with TRBJ1-6; TRBD1 agrees at 8 bases. Germline V lookup: CDR1 LGHNA, CDR2 YNFKEQ. The CDR3 has 15 residues. The J segment lost 6 bases and the V segment lost 3 bases, leaving 4 bases of the junction unmatched. The CDR3 DNA follows: TGTGCCAGCAGCCAGGACAGGGCAATTAATTCACCCCTCCACTTT. Amino acids: CASSQDRAINSPLHF.

The chain links TRBV20-1 to TRBJ2-1; the match to TRBD2 covers 8 bases. The CDR3 length is 15 residues. The junction had 7 bases not matched to a gene; V was cut back by 2 bases and J by 4 bases. Per the germline V gene, CDR1 is DFQATT and CDR2 is SNEGSKA (reference sequence). CDR3 region: CSARPSGGEYNEQFF. The CDR3 coding sequence is TGCAGTGCTAGACCGAGCGGGGGAGAGTACAATGAGCAGTTCTTC.

This clonotype was counted many times. The chain joins TRBV11-2 to TRBJ2-3; D unclear. CDR3 length equals 15 residues. V was clipped by 1 base and J by 1 base, with 9 bases between them. The germline gives CDR1 SGHAT, CDR2 FQNNGV. CDR3 amino acids: CASSLARTRTDTQYF. CDR3 DNA sequence: TGTGCCAGCAGCTTAGCTCGGACCCGCACAGATACGCAGTATTTT. The whole variable domain, filled in from reference TRBV11-2 and TRBJ2-3, reads EAGVAQSPRYKIIEKRQSVAFWCNPISGHATLYWYQQILGQGPKLLIQFQNNGVVDDSQLPKDRFSAERLKGVDSTLKIQPAKLEDSAVYLCASSLARTRTDTQYFGPGTRLTVL.

The chain recombines TRBV6-5 with TRBJ2-1; 8 positions agree with TRBD2. V shed 0 bases, J shed 6 bases, and the junction held 13 bases outside the gene matches. CDR1 is MNHEY, CDR2 SVGAGI, per germline. The CDR3 runs to 18 residues. CDR3 in amino acids: CASSYSGGGPPGFNEQFF. The DNA of the CDR3 is TGTGCCAGCAGTTACTCCGGCGGGGGGCCCCCTGGATTCAATGAGCAGTTCTTC.

This clonotype was picked up many times. CDR3 in amino acids: CASSLALLGRGDTQYF. The CDR3 DNA is TGTGCCAGCAGCTTAGCTTTACTAGGGAGGGGAGATACGCAGTATTTT. The chain joins TRBV7-2 to TRBJ2-3, with 7 bases that match TRBD2. With V trimmed by 0 bases and J by 5 bases, 8 bases remained unmatched. Germline CDR1 SGHTA, CDR2 FQGNSA. The CDR3 is 16 amino acids.

The gene calls are TRBV7-9 and TRBJ2-1; possibly TRBD1 or TRBD2 for D (5 bases each). The CDR3 contains 17 residues. Trimming shortened V by 4 bases and J by 9 bases, and 25 bases separated the two germline ends. Germline lookup yields CDR1 SEHNR and CDR2 FQNEAQ (reference sequence). The CDR3 here is CASSYWAGTPVDGEQFF. The CDR3 nucleotides are TGTGCCAGCAGCTACTGGGCCGGGACCCCGGTTGATGGTGAGCAGTTCTTC.

This chain links TRBV4-3 with TRBJ2-2; the D is unclear. The V gene lost 0 bases and the J gene lost 7 bases, with 21 bases spanning the gap. The CDR3 covers 18 residues. CDR1 is LGHNA and CDR2 is YSLEER in the germline V gene. The CDR3 spells CASSQDRVPPVKGGELFF. CDR3 coding DNA: TGCGCCAGCAGCCAAGATAGGGTTCCCCCGGTAAAGGGCGGGGAGCTGTTTTTT.

The chain couples TRBV7-2 to TRBJ2-5; 13 nucleotides line up with TRBD2. Unmatched junction bases numbered 7, after V lost 5 bases and J lost 4 bases. This CDR3 comprises 16 residues. Germline loops: CDR1 SGHTA, CDR2 FQGNSA. CDR3 loop: CASSVLLAGGRETQYF. In DNA, the CDR3 is TGTGCCAGCAGCGTCTTACTAGCGGGGGGGCGAGAGACCCAGTACTTC. The complete variable domain, with remaining parts taken from reference TRBV7-2 and TRBJ2-5, reads GAGVSQSPSNKVTEKGKDVELRCDPISGHTALYWYRQSLGQGLEFLIYFQGNSAPDKSGLPSDRFSAERTGGSVSTLTIQRTQQEDSAVYLCASSVLLAGGRETQYFGPGTRLLVL.

This clonotype was counted a few times. The J gene is TRBJ1-2, the V gene TRBV7-9; D is ambiguous. This CDR3 comprises 16 residues. CDR1 and CDR2 (germline): SEHNR, FQNEAQ (reference sequence). The ends were cut back, 2 bases at V and 3 bases at J, with 16 bases in the middle. The CDR3 is CASSLSRELRDYGYTF. The CDR3 DNA sequence: TGTGCCAGCAGCTTATCCCGGGAGCTTAGGGACTATGGCTACACCTTC.

The chain combines TRBV11-2 with TRBJ2-7; 7 bases align to TRBD2. The V segment lost 5 bases and the J segment 5 bases; nucleotides outside the gene matches: 6. The CDR3 is made up of 13 amino acids. CDR1 and CDR2 (germline): SGHAT, FQNNGV. Written as DNA, the CDR3 is TGTGCCAGCAGCCCCCGGGGGGTTAACGAGCAGTACTTC. Translating it yields CASSPRGVNEQYF. Filled out from reference TRBV11-2 and TRBJ2-7, the complete variable domain reads EAGVAQSPRYKIIEKRQSVAFWCNPISGHATLYWYQQILGQGPKLLIQFQNNGVVDDSQLPKDRFSAERLKGVDSTLKIQPAKLEDSAVYLCASSPRGVNEQYFGPGTRLTVT.

This clonotype was detected a few times. The chain has TRBV12-3 or TRBV12-4 and TRBJ1-3; 8 bases fit TRBD1. The length of the CDR3 is 14 residues. V gave up 11 bases and J gave up 0 bases; unmatched junction bases: 6. The CDR3 nucleotides are TGTGCCGGGGGACAGGAACCCTCTGGAAACACCATATATTTT. It encodes CAGGQEPSGNTIYF.

The rearrangement joins TRBV27 to TRBJ1-5; 8 bases are shared with TRBD1. From germline, CDR1 is MNHEY and CDR2 SMNVEV (reference sequence). The CDR3 contains 15 residues. V shed 1 base and J 7 bases; nucleotides not matched to a gene: 6. In DNA, the CDR3 is TGTGCCAGCAGTTTATTTACAGGGGGTAGCCAGCCCCAGCATTTT. It specifies CASSLFTGGSQPQHF.

DNA for the CDR3: TGTGCCAGCAGTTTAGTTCGGGGGGGGCTAGAGACCCAGTACTTC. It codes for CASSLVRGGLETQYF. The chain combines TRBV12-3 or TRBV12-4 with TRBJ2-5; 8 positions agree with TRBD2. The CDR3 is 15 residues long. The V gene end was trimmed by 1 base and the J gene end by 4 bases; junction bases not matched to a gene: 5.

This clonotype was found many times. The chain uses TRBV11-2 and TRBJ2-1; 12 bases line up with TRBD2. With 3 bases clipped from V and 7 bases from J, the junction kept 4 bases outside the gene matches. The V gene's germline CDR1 is SGHAT and CDR2 FQNNGV. CDR3 length: 15 residues. The CDR3 coding sequence is TGTGCCAGCAGCTTCGCTAGCGGGGGGGCGAATGAGCAGTTCTTC. Its translation: CASSFASGGANEQFF.

This clonotype has only a few counts. CDR3 nucleotide sequence: TGTGCCAGTAGTGAACAGGGGCCCTATGGCTACACCTTC. Translated: CASSEQGPYGYTF. The chain carries TRBV19 and TRBJ1-2; 7 bases line up with TRBD1. Unmatched junction bases numbered 4, after V lost 5 bases and J lost 4 bases. Germline V lookup: CDR1 LNHDA, CDR2 SQIVND (reference sequence). This CDR3 comprises 13 residues.

About this clonotype: Being one base from a much bigger clone, this may be a read error. Here the CDR3 reads CASTRGGIQPQYF. CDR3 DNA sequence: TGTGCCAGCACCCGAGGGGGGATTCAGCCCCAGTATTTT. This chain connects TRBV7-8 to TRBJ1-5; D is perhaps TRBD1 or TRBD2 (6 bases each). The last part of the DNA fits TRBJ2-3 better; the J call may be wrong. The length of the CDR3 is 13 residues. CDR1 and CDR2 (germline): SGHVS, FQNEAQ.

This rearrangement joins TRBV6-6 to TRBJ2-1; 7 bases are a match to TRBD1. The germline CDR1 and CDR2 sequences are MNHNY and SVGAGI (reference sequence). Losses at the gene ends were 0 bases for V and 6 bases for J; bases not matched to a gene: 8. The CDR3 runs 16 residues. CDR3 loop: CASSYSWTGPFNEQFF. Written as DNA, the CDR3 is TGTGCCAGCAGTTACTCTTGGACAGGCCCCTTCAATGAGCAGTTCTTC.

The rearrangement uses TRBV27 and TRBJ2-7; TRBD1 agrees at 8 bases. Per the germline V gene, CDR1 is MNHEY and CDR2 is SMNVEV (reference sequence). The ends lost 1 base at V and 0 bases at J; junction bases unmatched: 5. This CDR3 has 16 residues. The CDR3 is CASSLLGQGSSYEQYF. The CDR3, as DNA: TGTGCCAGCAGTTTATTAGGACAGGGCAGCTCCTACGAGCAGTACTTC.

This sequence joins TRBV9 and TRBJ2-7; D is perhaps TRBD1 or TRBD2 (5 bases each). Trimming removed 3 bases at V and 3 bases at J, with 16 bases between. CDR1 is SGDLS and CDR2 is YYNGEE in the germline V gene. The CDR3 is 15 residues long. CDR3 DNA: TGTGCCAGCAGCGGCGCCCCGGGACGGATCTACGAGCAGTACTTC. It is translated as CASSGAPGRIYEQYF.

The chain links TRBV3-1 to TRBJ1-3; no firm D call. Per germline, CDR1 LGHDT and CDR2 YNNKEL (reference sequence). This CDR3 has 15 residues. Trimming stripped 4 bases from V and 2 bases from J, with 12 bases between. The CDR3, as DNA: TGTGCCAGCAGCCTAGATGTGGGTCCTGGAAACACCATATATTTT. It translates to CASSLDVGPGNTIYF.

This clonotype was recorded many times. V usage is TRBV7-8 and J usage is TRBJ2-3; 7 positions match TRBD1. With 5 bases clipped from V and 2 bases from J, the junction kept 10 bases outside the gene matches. CDR1 SGHVS and CDR2 FQNEAQ come from the germline V gene. The CDR3 extends over 16 amino acids. The CDR3 sequence: CASSPRDSLNTDTQYF. CDR3 coding DNA: TGTGCCAGCAGCCCCAGGGACAGCCTCAACACAGATACGCAGTATTTT.

This clonotype was counted a few times. The chain uses TRBV12-3 or TRBV12-4 and TRBJ2-1; 8 bases align to TRBD2. The V gene end was trimmed by 3 bases and the J gene end by 7 bases; junction bases not matched to a gene: 2. This CDR3 contains 13 residues. The CDR3 reads CASSFVAGNEQFF. The CDR3 nucleotides read TGTGCCAGCAGTTTTGTAGCGGGGAATGAGCAGTTCTTC.

This clonotype was seen a few times. This CDR3 is CASSMFSYNEQFF. The CDR3 DNA reads TGTGCCAGCAGCATGTTCTCATACAATGAGCAGTTCTTC. This chain joins TRBV7-3 and TRBJ2-1; D unresolved. The germline V and J ends were trimmed by 5 bases and 4 bases, with 9 bases remaining between them. CDR1 SGHTA and CDR2 FQGTGA come from the germline V gene. The CDR3 has 13 residues.